This T cell receptor beta chain was found in a study of glioma-infiltrating T cells after dendritic cell vaccination. TCRdb keeps only in-frame clones here, not all; method: immunoSEQ multiplex PCR. The table includes about 73,000 clones, around 79% detected once. This TCR derives from a human donor with glioblastoma. Sequencing was performed on blood, taken before dendritic cell vaccination.

CDR3: CASSFQGAGANVLTF. In DNA, the CDR3 is TGTGCCAGCAGTTTCCAGGGGGCTGGGGCCAACGTCCTGACTTTC. V usage is TRBV28 and J usage is TRBJ2-6, with TRBD1 matching 7 bases. The CDR3 sequence is 15 residues long. V shed 3 bases and J 2 bases; nucleotides not matched to a gene: 1. In germline, CDR1 is MDHEN, CDR2 SYDVKM.